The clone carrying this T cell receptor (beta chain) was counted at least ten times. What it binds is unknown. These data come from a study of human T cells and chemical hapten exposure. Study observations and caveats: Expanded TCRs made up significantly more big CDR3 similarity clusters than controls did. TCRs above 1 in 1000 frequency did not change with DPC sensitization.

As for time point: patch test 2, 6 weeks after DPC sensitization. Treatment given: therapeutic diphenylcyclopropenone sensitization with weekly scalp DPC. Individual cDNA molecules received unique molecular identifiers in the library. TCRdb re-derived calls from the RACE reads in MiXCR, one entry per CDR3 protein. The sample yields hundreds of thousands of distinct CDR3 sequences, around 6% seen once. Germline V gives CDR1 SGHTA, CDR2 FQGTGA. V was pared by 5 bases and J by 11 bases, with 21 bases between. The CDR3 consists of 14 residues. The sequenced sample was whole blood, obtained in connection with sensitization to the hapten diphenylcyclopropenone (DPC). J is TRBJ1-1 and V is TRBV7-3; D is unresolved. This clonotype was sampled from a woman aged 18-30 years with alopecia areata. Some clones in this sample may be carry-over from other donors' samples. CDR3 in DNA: TGTGCCAGCAGCCTTGATCAATGGGCGCGGTTGGCTTTCTTT. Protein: CASSLDQWARLAFF.